This entry lists 20 T cell receptor beta chains sequenced from one sample in a study of T cell changes during pregnancy in multiple sclerosis. Clones were read by immunoSEQ multiplex PCR, and TCRdb kept only the in-frame ones, dropping some. Counted here are about 49,000 clones, roughly 92% occurring once; the ten biggest clones make up 5.5%. Material: CD8+ T cells from peripheral blood mononuclear cells, obtained before pregnancy. These receptors were taken from a female donor with multiple sclerosis, enrolled in a pregnancy study.

The chain employs TRBV7-9 and TRBJ2-2, with TRBD2 as a possible D gene (5 bases). This CDR3 comprises 14 residues. The V and J ends lost 1 base and 6 bases respectively, with 9 bases between them. Germline CDR1 is SEHNR and CDR2 is FQNEAQ (reference sequence). CDR3 in DNA: TGTGCCAGCAGCTTAGTAGGAGCGGCCGGGGAGCTGTTTTTT. It encodes CASSLVGAAGELFF.

The genes are TRBV4-2 and TRBJ2-7; TRBD2 matches 14 bases. There are 17 residues in the CDR3. Losses at the gene ends were 5 bases for V and 0 bases for J; bases not matched to a gene: 6. Germline lookup yields CDR1 LGHNA and CDR2 YNFKEQ. In DNA form, the CDR3 reads TGTGCCAGCAGCACTGGACTAGCGGGAGGCCTCTCCTACGAGCAGTACTTC. Protein product: CASSTGLAGGLSYEQYF.

The chain has TRBV5-8 and TRBJ2-4, with a possible D match to TRBD2 (5 bases). CDR3 size: 18 residues. Germline V CDR1 and CDR2: SGHTS, YDEGEE. V lost 3 bases to trimming and J lost 2 bases, with 21 bases between them. This chain's CDR3 is CASSSASSEDLPKNIQYF. The CDR3 nucleotides are TGTGCCAGCAGCTCCGCCAGCTCGGAGGACTTGCCCAAAAACATTCAGTACTTC.

The chain is built from TRBV6-5 and TRBJ2-5; 8 bases map to TRBD2. Germline CDR1 reads MNHEY; CDR2 reads SVGAGI. The V gene end was trimmed by 4 bases and the J gene end by 3 bases; junction bases not matched to a gene: 7. This CDR3 is built from 15 residues. For the CDR3, the DNA is TGTGCCAGCAGTTTAGATCTAGCGGGTGAAGAGACCCAGTACTTC. Translation gives CASSLDLAGEETQYF.

The V gene is TRBV9, the J gene TRBJ2-7; 7 bases fit TRBD1. Per germline, CDR1 SGDLS and CDR2 YYNGEE. The V segment lost 0 bases and the J segment 4 bases; nucleotides outside the gene matches: 4. This CDR3 is built from 14 residues. The CDR3 protein is CASSVASRGYEQYF. CDR3 DNA sequence: TGTGCCAGCAGCGTAGCCAGCAGGGGGTACGAGCAGTACTTC.

The chain has TRBV6-5 and TRBJ2-5, with 11 bases identical to TRBD2. Germline CDR1 and CDR2: MNHEY and SVGAGI. The J segment lost 4 bases and the V segment lost 4 bases, leaving 8 bases of the junction unmatched. There are 16 residues in the CDR3. CDR3 nucleotides: TGTGCCAGCAGTTTGTTAGCGGGAGGGGTGGGAGAGACCCAGTACTTC. It encodes CASSLLAGGVGETQYF.

J is TRBJ2-7 and V is TRBV27; 10 nucleotides align to TRBD2. This CDR3 contains 15 residues. The V segment lost 3 bases and the J segment 5 bases; nucleotides outside the gene matches: 7. Germline V gives CDR1 MNHEY, CDR2 SMNVEV (reference sequence). DNA for the CDR3: TGTGCCAGCAGTTTTGGAGCGGGAGGGCCGCACGAGCAGTACTTC. Translating gives CASSFGAGGPHEQYF.

The V and J genes are TRBV5-1 and TRBJ1-5; no clear D gene. The V gene's germline CDR1 is SGHRS and CDR2 YFSETQ. Trimming removed 1 base at V and 8 bases at J, with 10 bases between. The CDR3 totals 13 residues. The CDR3 region is CASSLYGGEPQHF. The CDR3 region has the DNA TGCGCCAGCAGCTTGTACGGCGGGGAGCCCCAGCATTTT.

This sequence joins TRBV28 and TRBJ2-1, with 14 bases fitting TRBD2. J gave up 5 bases and V 4 bases, and 4 bases lay outside the gene matches. The length of the CDR3 is 16 residues. Germline-derived CDR1 and CDR2 are MDHEN and SYDVKM. The CDR3 region has the DNA TGTGCCAGCAGTTCAGGACTAGCGGGAGGCCACAATGAGCAGTTCTTC. Residues: CASSSGLAGGHNEQFF.

This clone was seen a handful of times. The chain couples TRBV28 to TRBJ1-3; 7 bases are shared with TRBD1. V dropped 6 bases and J dropped 4; count of bases not matched to a gene: 12. The CDR3 runs 16 residues. Germline values: CDR1 MDHEN, CDR2 SYDVKM. The CDR3 sequence is CASSYRGGFSGNTIYF. CDR3 coding DNA: TGTGCCAGCAGCTACCGAGGGGGCTTCTCAGGAAACACCATATATTTT.

The chain couples TRBV7-9 to TRBJ1-4; D possibly corresponds to TRBD1 (5 bases). V lost 1 base, J lost 2 bases, and 11 bases lay in between. The CDR3 totals 16 residues. From germline, CDR1 is SEHNR and CDR2 FQNEAQ (reference sequence). The CDR3 protein is CASSLVQGGTNEKLFF. CDR3 nucleotides: TGTGCCAGCAGCTTAGTCCAGGGAGGGACTAATGAAAAACTGTTTTTT.

This chain connects TRBV19 to TRBJ2-2; tentative D call: TRBD2 (6 bases). In germline, CDR1 is LNHDA, CDR2 SQIVND (reference sequence). CDR3 size: 14 residues. Trimming took 3 bases from V and 4 from J, leaving 9 bases between them. The CDR3 coding sequence is TGTGCCAGTAGTATGGGGGGTACCACCGGGGAGCTGTTTTTT. Amino acid sequence: CASSMGGTTGELFF.

V and J are TRBV10-3 and TRBJ1-5; D remains unclear. V gave up 3 bases and J gave up 2 bases, with 14 bases separating them. Germline CDR1 and CDR2: ENHRY and SYGVKD. The CDR3 is made up of 16 amino acids. CDR3 loop: CAISEGSGRGNQPQHF. CDR3 nucleotides: TGTGCCATCAGTGAAGGATCGGGGAGGGGCAATCAGCCCCAGCATTTT.

In the case of this clone: Compared with germline, one end of the junction differs, possibly owing to a read error. The V and J genes are TRBV19 and TRBJ2-1, with D perhaps matching TRBD1 or TRBD2 (6 bases each). The germline gives CDR1 LNHDA, CDR2 SQIVND (reference sequence). The CDR3 spans 14 residues. CDR3 DNA sequence: TGTGCCAGTAGCATAGGGGGACTCCACAATGAGCAGTTCTTC. It codes for CASSIGGLHNEQFF.

This clone was seen a single time. The V call is TRBV15, the J call TRBJ2-1; 8 bases map to TRBD2. The V segment lost 2 bases and the J segment 10 bases; nucleotides outside the gene matches: 4. Germline loops: CDR1 LNHNV, CDR2 YYDKDF (reference sequence). The CDR3 has 13 amino acids. The CDR3 loop reads CATSRYGGVEQFF. CDR3 DNA: TGTGCCACCAGCAGATACGGGGGGGTAGAGCAGTTCTTC. The variable domain in full, completed from reference TRBV15 and TRBJ2-1, reads DAMVIQNPRYQVTQFGKPVTLSCSQTLNHNVMYWYQQKSSQAPKLLFHYYDKDFNNEADTPDNFQSRRPNTSFCFLDIRSPGLGDTAMYLCATSRYGGVEQFFGPGTRLTVL.

Written as DNA, the CDR3 is TGTGCCAGCAGTTTATACGGGGACGAGCAGTACTTC. Protein product: CASSLYGDEQYF. The genes are TRBV27 and TRBJ2-7, with a weak D call TRBD2 (5 bases). V was clipped by 1 base and J by 5 bases, with 6 bases between them. The CDR3 runs 12 residues. The V gene's germline CDR1 is MNHEY and CDR2 SMNVEV (reference sequence).

This chain connects TRBV13 to TRBJ2-7; 9 bases line up with TRBD1. The CDR3 loop spans 13 amino acids. With V trimmed by 4 bases and J by 3 bases, 1 base remained unmatched. Germline CDR1 and CDR2: PRHDT and FYEKMQ (reference sequence). CDR3 sequence reads: CASSYRGRYEQYF. The CDR3 DNA follows: TGTGCCAGCAGCTACAGGGGGCGCTACGAGCAGTACTTC.

This chain links TRBV19 with TRBJ2-2; D unresolved. This CDR3 is 14 amino acids long. Trimming took 7 bases from V and 0 from J, leaving 9 bases between them. Germline CDR1 reads LNHDA; CDR2 reads SQIVND (reference sequence). As DNA, the CDR3 is TGTGCCAGTACGTCAGGCGCGAACACCGGGGAGCTGTTTTTT. Translated, it gives CASTSGANTGELFF.

The chain employs TRBV28 and TRBJ2-3, with 8 bases lining up with TRBD1. The V gene end was trimmed by 6 bases and the J gene end by 7 bases; junction bases not matched to a gene: 6. The CDR3 totals 13 residues. In germline, CDR1 is MDHEN, CDR2 SYDVKM. The CDR3 coding sequence is TGTGCCAGCAGCCCCGACAGGGGAAATACGCAGTATTTT. Translating gives CASSPDRGNTQYF.

The J gene is TRBJ1-1, the V gene TRBV6-4; 9 nucleotides align to TRBD1. Trimming took 6 bases from V and 5 from J; bases not matched to a gene: 7. Germline V gene lookup returns CDR1 MRHNA and CDR2 SNTAGT. The CDR3 extends over 14 amino acids. The CDR3 region is CASSPTTGGTEAFF. CDR3 nucleotides: TGTGCCAGCAGCCCCACGACAGGGGGGACTGAAGCTTTCTTT.